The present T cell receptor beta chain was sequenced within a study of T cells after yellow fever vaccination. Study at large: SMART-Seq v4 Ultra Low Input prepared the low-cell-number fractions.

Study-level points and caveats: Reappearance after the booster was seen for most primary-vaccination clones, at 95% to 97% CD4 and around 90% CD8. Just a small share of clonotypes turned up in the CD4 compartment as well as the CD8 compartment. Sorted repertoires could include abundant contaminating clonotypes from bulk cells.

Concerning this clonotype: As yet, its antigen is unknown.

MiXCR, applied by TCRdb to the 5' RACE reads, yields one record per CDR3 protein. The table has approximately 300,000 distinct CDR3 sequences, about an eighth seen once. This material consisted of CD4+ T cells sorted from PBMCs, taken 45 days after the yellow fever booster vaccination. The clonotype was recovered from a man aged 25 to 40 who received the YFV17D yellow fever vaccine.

Written as DNA, the CDR3 is TGCGCCAGCAGCACCGACGGCTACAATGAGCAGTTCTTC. Translating it yields CASSTDGYNEQFF. The chain links TRBV4-3 to TRBJ2-1; no clear D gene. V dropped 5 bases and J dropped 3 bases, with 8 bases sitting between them. Germline V gene sequence: CDR1 LGHNA, CDR2 YSLEER. The CDR3 is 13 amino acids.